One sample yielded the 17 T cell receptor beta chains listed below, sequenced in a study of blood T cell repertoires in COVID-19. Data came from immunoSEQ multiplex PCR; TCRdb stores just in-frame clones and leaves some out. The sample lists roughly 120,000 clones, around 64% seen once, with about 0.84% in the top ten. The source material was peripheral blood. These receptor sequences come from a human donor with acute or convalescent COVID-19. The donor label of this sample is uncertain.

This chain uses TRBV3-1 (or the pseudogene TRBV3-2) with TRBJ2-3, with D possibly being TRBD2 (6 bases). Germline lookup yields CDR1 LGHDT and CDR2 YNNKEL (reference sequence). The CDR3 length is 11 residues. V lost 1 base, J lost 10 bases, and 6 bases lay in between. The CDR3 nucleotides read TGTGCCAGCAGCCAAGGGGGGGCGCAGTATTTT. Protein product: CASSQGGAQYF.

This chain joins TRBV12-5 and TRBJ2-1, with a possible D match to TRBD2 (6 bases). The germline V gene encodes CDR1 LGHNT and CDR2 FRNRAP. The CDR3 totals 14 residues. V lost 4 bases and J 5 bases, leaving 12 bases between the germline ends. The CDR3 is CASGWGDRHNEQFF. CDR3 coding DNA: TGTGCTAGTGGTTGGGGGGACCGACACAATGAGCAGTTCTTC. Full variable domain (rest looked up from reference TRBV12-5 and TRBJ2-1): DARVTQTPRHKVTEMGQEVTMRCQPILGHNTVFWYRQTMMQGLELLAYFRNRAPLDDSGMPKDRFSAEMPDATLATLKIQPSEPRDSAVYFCASGWGDRHNEQFFGPGTRLTVL.

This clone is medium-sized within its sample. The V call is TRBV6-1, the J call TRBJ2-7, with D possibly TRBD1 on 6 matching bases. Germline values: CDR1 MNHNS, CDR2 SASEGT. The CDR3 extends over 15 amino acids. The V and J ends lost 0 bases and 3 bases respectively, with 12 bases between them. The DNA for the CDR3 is TGTGCCAGCAGTGAAGCCGATCACAGGGACTACGAGCAGTACGTC. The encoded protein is CASSEADHRDYEQYV.

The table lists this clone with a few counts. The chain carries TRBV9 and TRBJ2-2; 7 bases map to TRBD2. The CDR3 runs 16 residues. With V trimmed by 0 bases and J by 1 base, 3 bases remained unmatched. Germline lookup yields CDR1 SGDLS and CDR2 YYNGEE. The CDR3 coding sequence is TGTGCCAGCAGCGTAGCCGGGGGGATGAACACCGGGGAGCTGTTTTTT. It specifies CASSVAGGMNTGELFF.

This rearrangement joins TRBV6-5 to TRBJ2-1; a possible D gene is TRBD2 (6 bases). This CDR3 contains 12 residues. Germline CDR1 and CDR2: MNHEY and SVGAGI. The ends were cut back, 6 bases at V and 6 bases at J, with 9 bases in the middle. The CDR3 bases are TGTGCCAGCAGAGGAGGGTTCAATGAGCAGTTCTTC. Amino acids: CASRGGFNEQFF.

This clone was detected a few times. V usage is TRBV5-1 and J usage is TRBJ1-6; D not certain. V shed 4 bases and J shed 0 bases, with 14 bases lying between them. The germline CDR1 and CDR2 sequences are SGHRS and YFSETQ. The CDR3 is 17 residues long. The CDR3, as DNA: TGCGCCAGCAGCCCTACTTCATTGAGCTCCTATAATTCACCCCTCCACTTT. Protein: CASSPTSLSSYNSPLHF.

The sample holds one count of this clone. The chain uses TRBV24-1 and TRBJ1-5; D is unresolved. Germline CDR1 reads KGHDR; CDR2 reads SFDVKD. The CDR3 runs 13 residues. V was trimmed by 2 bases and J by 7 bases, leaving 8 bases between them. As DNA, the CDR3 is TGTGCCACCAGTGATTCCCCGCGCCAGCCCCAGCATTTT. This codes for CATSDSPRQPQHF.

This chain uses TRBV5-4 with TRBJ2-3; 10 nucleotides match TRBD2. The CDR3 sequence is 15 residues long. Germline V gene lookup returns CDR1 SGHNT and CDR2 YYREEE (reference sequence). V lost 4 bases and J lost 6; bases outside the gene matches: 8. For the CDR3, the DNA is TGTGCCAGCAGCCGTTTGACTAGCGGGTTCGATACGCAGTATTTT. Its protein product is CASSRLTSGFDTQYF.

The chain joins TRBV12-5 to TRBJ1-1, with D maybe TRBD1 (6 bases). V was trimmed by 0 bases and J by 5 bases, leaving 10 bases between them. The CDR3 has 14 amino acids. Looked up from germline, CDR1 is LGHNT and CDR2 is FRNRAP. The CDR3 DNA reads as TGTGCTAGTGGTTTGGTAGAGAGGGGGACTGAAGCTTTCTTT. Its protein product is CASGLVERGTEAFF.

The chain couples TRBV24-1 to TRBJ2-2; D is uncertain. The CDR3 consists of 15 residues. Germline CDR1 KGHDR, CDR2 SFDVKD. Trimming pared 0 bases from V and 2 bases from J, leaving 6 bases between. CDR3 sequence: CATSDLQVNTGELFF. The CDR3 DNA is TGTGCCACCAGTGATTTGCAGGTTAACACCGGGGAGCTGTTTTTT.

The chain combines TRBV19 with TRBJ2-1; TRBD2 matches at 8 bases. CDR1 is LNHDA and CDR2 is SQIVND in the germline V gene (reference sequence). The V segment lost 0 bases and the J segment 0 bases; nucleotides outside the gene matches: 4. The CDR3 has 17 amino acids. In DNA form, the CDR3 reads TGTGCCAGTAGTATAGATACGGGGGGGAGCTCCTACAATGAGCAGTTCTTC. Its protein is CASSIDTGGSSYNEQFF.

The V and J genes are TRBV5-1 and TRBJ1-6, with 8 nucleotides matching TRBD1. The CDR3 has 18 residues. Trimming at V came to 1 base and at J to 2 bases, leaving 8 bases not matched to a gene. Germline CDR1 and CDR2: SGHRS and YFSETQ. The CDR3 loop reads CASSLIPAGGTYNSPLHF. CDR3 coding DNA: TGCGCCAGCAGCTTGATTCCGGCAGGGGGCACCTATAATTCACCCCTCCACTTT.

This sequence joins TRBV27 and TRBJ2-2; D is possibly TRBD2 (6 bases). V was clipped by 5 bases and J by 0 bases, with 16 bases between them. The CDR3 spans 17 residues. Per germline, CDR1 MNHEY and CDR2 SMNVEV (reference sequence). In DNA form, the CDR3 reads TGTGCCAGCAGTCTGGGAGGTGCGGGGACGAACACCGGGGAGCTGTTTTTT. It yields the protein CASSLGGAGTNTGELFF.

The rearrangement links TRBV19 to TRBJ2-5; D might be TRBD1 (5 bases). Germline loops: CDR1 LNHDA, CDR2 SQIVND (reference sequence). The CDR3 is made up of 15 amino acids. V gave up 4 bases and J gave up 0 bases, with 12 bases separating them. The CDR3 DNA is TGTGCCAGTAGTACGGTGGGGCAGCACCAAGAGACCCAGTACTTC. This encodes CASSTVGQHQETQYF.

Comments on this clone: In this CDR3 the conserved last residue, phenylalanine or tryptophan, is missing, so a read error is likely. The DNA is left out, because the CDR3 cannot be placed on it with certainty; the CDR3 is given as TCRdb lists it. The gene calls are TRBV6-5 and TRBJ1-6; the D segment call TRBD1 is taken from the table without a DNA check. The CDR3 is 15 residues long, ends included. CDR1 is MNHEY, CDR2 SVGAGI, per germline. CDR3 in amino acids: CASSYTNRARLTPPL.

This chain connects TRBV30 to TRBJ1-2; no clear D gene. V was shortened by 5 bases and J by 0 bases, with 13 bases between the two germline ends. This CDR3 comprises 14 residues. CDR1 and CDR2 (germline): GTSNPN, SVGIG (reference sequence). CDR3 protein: CAWGGGSSNYGYTF. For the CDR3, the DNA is TGTGCCTGGGGAGGAGGATCCTCTAACTATGGCTACACCTTC.

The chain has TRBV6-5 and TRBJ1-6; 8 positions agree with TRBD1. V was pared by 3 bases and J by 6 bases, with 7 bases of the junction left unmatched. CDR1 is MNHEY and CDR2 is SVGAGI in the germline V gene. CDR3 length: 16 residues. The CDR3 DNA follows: TGTGCCAGCAGTTATTCCCCGGGACAGGTTAATTCACCCCTCCACTTT. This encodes CASSYSPGQVNSPLHF.